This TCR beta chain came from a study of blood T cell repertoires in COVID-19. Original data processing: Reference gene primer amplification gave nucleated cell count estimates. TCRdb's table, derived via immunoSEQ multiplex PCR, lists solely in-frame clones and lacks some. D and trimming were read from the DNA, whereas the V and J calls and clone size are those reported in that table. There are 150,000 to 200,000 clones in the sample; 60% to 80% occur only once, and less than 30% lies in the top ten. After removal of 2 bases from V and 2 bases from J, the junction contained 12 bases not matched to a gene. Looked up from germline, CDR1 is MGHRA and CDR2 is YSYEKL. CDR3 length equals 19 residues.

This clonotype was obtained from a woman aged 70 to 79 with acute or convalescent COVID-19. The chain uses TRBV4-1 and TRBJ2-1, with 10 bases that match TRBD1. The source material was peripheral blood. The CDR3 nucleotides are TGCGCCAGCAGCCAACCGGGACAGGGGCTTTACGGACCCTACAATGAGCAGTTCTTC. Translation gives CASSQPGQGLYGPYNEQFF.